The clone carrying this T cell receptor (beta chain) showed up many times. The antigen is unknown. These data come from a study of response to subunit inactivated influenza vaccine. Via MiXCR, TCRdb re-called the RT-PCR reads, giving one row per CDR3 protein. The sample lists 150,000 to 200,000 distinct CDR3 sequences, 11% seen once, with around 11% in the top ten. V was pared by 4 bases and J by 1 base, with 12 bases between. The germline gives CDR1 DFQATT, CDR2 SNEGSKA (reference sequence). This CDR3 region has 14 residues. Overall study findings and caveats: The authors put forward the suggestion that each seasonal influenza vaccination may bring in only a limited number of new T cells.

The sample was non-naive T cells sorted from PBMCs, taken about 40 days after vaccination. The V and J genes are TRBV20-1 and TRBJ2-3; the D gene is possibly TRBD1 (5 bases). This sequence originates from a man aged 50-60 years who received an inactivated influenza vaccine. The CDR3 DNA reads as TGCAGTGCTACGACAGAGACACGCACAGATACGCAGTATTTT. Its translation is CSATTETRTDTQYF.